Presented here are 9 T cell receptor beta chains from one specimen sequenced in a study of cytomegalovirus exposure and HLA in healthy donors. PCR employed 60 Vbeta and 13 Jbeta primers. Sequenced by immunoSEQ multiplex PCR; TCRdb stores in-frame clones only, minus some. In all, the sample yields about 120,000 clones. The sequenced sample was PBMCs. Receptors were obtained from a man aged 18-30 years in good health and CMV-seronegative.

This chain links TRBV28 with TRBJ2-7; possible D gene TRBD1, 6 bases. The V gene's germline CDR1 is MDHEN and CDR2 SYDVKM. Between the trimmed V and J ends, which lost 5 bases and 3 bases, there was a span of 20 bases. The length of the CDR3 is 16 residues. The CDR3 protein is CASSPLRDTDRYEQYF. CDR3 DNA sequence: TGTGCCAGCAGTCCGCTGAGGGACACCGACCGCTACGAGCAGTACTTC. Full variable domain (rest looked up from reference TRBV28 and TRBJ2-7): DVKVTQSSRYLVKRTGEKVFLECVQDMDHENMFWYRQDPGLGLRLIYFSYDVKMKEKGDIPEGYSVSREKKERFSLILESASTNQTSMYLCASSPLRDTDRYEQYFGPGTRLTVT.

V is TRBV28 and J is TRBJ1-1; D is perhaps TRBD1 (5 bases). Trimming shortened V by 0 bases and J by 7 bases, and 12 bases separated the two germline ends. Germline V gene lookup returns CDR1 MDHEN and CDR2 SYDVKM. The CDR3 is made up of 14 amino acids. CDR3 bases: TGTGCCAGCAGTTTATGGGGCAACAGGAGTGAAGCTTTCTTT. This codes for CASSLWGNRSEAFF.

The chain carries TRBV27 and TRBJ1-4; a possible D gene is TRBD1 (6 bases). There are 14 residues in the CDR3. Trimming removed 5 bases at V and 8 bases at J, with 15 bases between. Looked up from germline, CDR1 is MNHEY and CDR2 is SMNVEV (reference sequence). CDR3 sequence (DNA): TGTGCCAGCAGTACCGGGACAAGCAAGGAAAAACTGTTTTTT. It is translated as CASSTGTSKEKLFF.

The chain couples TRBV28 to TRBJ2-7; the D is unclear. V lost 5 bases and J lost 0, with 11 bases in between. Germline V gene sequence: CDR1 MDHEN, CDR2 SYDVKM. The CDR3 sequence is 14 residues long. For the CDR3, the DNA is TGTGCCAGCAGTCTCCATACAGTCTCCTACGAGCAGTACTTC. This codes for CASSLHTVSYEQYF.

This chain links TRBV7-2 with TRBJ2-7, with 10 nucleotides matching TRBD2. The CDR3 runs 13 residues. Germline V gene data show CDR1 as SGHTA and CDR2 as FQGNSA. Trimming cost V 6 bases and J 7 bases; bases outside gene matches: 6. The CDR3 region is CASRVAGGGEQYF. The CDR3, as DNA: TGTGCCAGCAGAGTAGCGGGAGGTGGTGAGCAGTACTTC.

The V call is TRBV7-2, the J call TRBJ2-1; 13 nucleotides match TRBD2. CDR1 and CDR2 from the germline V gene are SGHTA and FQGNSA. Losses at the gene ends were 6 bases for V and 6 bases for J; bases not matched to a gene: 5. This CDR3 has 15 amino acids. CDR3 sequence: CASSSTSGRANEQFF. The CDR3 DNA follows: TGTGCCAGCAGTAGTACTAGCGGGAGGGCCAATGAGCAGTTCTTC.

V and J are TRBV5-6 and TRBJ1-1; no clear D gene. Germline CDR1 and CDR2: SGHDT and YYEEEE. The V and J ends lost 5 bases and 3 bases respectively, with 8 bases between them. The CDR3 extends over 12 amino acids. CDR3 DNA sequence: TGTGCCAGCAGTTTTCAGGACACTGAAGCTTTCTTT. As protein: CASSFQDTEAFF. Filled out from reference TRBV5-6 and TRBJ1-1, the complete variable domain reads DAGVTQSPTHLIKTRGQQVTLRCSPKSGHDTVSWYQQALGQGPQFIFQYYEEEERQRGNFPDRFSGHQFPNYSSELNVNALLLGDSALYLCASSFQDTEAFFGQGTRLTVV.

The genes are TRBV19 and TRBJ1-1; weak D call: TRBD1 (5 bases). Germline CDR1 LNHDA, CDR2 SQIVND (reference sequence). The CDR3 is 16 amino acids. Trimming took off 9 bases at V and 3 bases at J, with 23 bases between the two ends. CDR3 in DNA: TGTGCCAGCAGAATCCCGGGACTCTTGGGGGACACTGAAGCTTTCTTT. Protein sequence: CASRIPGLLGDTEAFF.

CDR3 nucleotide sequence: TGTGCCAGCAGTTACGCGGCGGGGGAGGACTATGGCTACACCTTC. This codes for CASSYAAGEDYGYTF. The V gene is TRBV6-5, the J gene TRBJ1-2; tentative D call: TRBD1 (5 bases). Trimming left V 2 bases short and J 3 bases short, with 13 bases between. The CDR3 contains 15 residues. CDR1 and CDR2 from the germline V gene are MNHEY and SVGAGI.